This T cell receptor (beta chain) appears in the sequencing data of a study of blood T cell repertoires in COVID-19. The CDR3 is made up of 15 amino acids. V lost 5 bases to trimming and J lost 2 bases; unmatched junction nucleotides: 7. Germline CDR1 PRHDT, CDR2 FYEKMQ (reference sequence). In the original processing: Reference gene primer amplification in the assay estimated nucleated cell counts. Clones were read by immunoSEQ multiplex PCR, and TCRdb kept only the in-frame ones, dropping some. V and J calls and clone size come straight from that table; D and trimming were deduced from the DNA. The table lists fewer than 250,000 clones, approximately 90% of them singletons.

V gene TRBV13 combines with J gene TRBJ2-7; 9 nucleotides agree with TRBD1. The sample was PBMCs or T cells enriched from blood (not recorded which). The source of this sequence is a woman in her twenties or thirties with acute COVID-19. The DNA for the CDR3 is TGTGCCAGCAGCCGGACAGGGGATTTCGCCTACGAGCAGTACTTC. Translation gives CASSRTGDFAYEQYF.